Listed here is a single T cell receptor (beta chain). Germline assignment: CDR1 MDHEN and CDR2 SYDVKM. V was shortened by 7 bases and J by 4 bases, with 11 bases between the two germline ends. There are 13 residues in the CDR3. This entry comes from a study of shared clonotypes between healthy human individuals. Study background: Each donor's CD4 naive and CD4 memory cells filled three plates apiece, CD8 naive two, and CD8 memory one.

How the authors handled the data: Filtering was not the same, since immunoSEQ gave junction-only sequences without quality scores. Method: immunoSEQ multiplex PCR; TCRdb's copy keeps in-frame clones and lacks some. The V and J calls and the clone size are those of that table, but D and trimming were determined from the DNA. Of hundreds of thousands of clones in the sample, roughly 96% are singletons; the top ten hold roughly 0.1%. Naive CD8 cells comprised CD45RO-negative, CCR7-positively selected cells, excluding terminally differentiated effector memory CD45RA+ cells. V is TRBV28 and J is TRBJ1-5; D is unclear. The clonotype originates from a woman aged 25 to 39 in good health. Sequencing was performed on naive CD8+ T cells sorted from blood. CDR3 sequence reads: CASKFGNNQPQHF. The CDR3 bases are TGTGCCAGCAAATTTGGGAATAATCAGCCCCAGCATTTT. The whole variable domain, remainder taken from reference TRBV28 and TRBJ1-5, is DVKVTQSSRYLVKRTGEKVFLECVQDMDHENMFWYRQDPGLGLRLIYFSYDVKMKEKGDIPEGYSVSREKKERFSLILESASTNQTSMYLCASKFGNNQPQHFGDGTRLSIL.